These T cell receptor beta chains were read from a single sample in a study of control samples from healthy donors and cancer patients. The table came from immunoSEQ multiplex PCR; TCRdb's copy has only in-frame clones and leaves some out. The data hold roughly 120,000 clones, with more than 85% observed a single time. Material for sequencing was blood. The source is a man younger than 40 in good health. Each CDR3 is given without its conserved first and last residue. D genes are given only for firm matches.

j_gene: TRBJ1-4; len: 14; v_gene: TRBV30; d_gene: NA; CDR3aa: AWSVLLWDYNEKLF
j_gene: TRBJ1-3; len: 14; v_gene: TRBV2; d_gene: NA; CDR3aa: ASSEVRSNSGNTIY
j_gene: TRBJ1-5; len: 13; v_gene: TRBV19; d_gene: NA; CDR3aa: ASSIGVGVSQPQH
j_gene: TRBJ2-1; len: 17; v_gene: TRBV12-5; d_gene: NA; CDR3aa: ASALGLAGRGGSYNEQF
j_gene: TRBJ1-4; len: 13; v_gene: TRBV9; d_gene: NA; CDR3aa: ASSVEGGTNEKLF
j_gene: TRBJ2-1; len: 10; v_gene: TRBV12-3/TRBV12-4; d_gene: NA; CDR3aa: ASSSLGDEQF
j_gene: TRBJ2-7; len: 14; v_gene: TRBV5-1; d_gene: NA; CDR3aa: ASSLDPGLSSYEQY
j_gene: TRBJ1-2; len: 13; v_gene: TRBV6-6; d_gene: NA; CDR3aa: ASSYTQDPNYGYT
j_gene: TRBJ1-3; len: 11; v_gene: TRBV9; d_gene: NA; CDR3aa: ASSVGDGNTIY
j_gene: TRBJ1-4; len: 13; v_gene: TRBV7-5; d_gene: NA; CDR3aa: VRSPRGTTNEKLF
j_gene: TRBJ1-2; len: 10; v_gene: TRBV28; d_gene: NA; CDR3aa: ASSRNYNGYT
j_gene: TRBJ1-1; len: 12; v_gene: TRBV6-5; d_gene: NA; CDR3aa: ASGMGFEFPEAF
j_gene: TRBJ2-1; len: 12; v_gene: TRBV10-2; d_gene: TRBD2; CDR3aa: ASRLAGGSDEQF
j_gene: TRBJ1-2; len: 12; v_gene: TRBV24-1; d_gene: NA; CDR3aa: ATSSSREYYGYT
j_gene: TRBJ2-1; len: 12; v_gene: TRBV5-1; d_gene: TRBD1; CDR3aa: ASQVPGGYNEQF
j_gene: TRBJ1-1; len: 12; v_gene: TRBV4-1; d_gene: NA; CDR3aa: ASSQEGVWTEAF